Each of the 30 T cell receptor beta chains below was sequenced from the same sample in a study of T cell changes during pregnancy in multiple sclerosis. Assay used: immunoSEQ multiplex PCR; TCRdb lists only in-frame clones, some missing. The data show about 100,000 clones, 90% to 95% seen once. The sample consisted of peripheral blood, taken before pregnancy. These receptors all come from a female donor with multiple sclerosis, enrolled in a pregnancy study.

The rearrangement joins TRBV19 to TRBJ2-7; D is possibly TRBD1 (6 bases). The CDR3 has 12 amino acids. The V and J ends lost 5 bases and 3 bases respectively, with 8 bases between them. Per the germline V gene, CDR1 is LNHDA and CDR2 is SQIVND (reference sequence). The CDR3 coding sequence is TGTGCCAGTAGTTCAGGGGTCTACGAGCAGTACTTC. It is translated as CASSSGVYEQYF. Full variable domain (missing parts from reference TRBV19 and TRBJ2-7): DGGITQSPKYLFRKEGQNVTLSCEQNLNHDAMYWYRQDPGQGLRLIYYSQIVNDFQKGDIAEGYSVSREKKESFPLTVTSAQKNPTAFYLCASSSGVYEQYFGPGTRLTVT.

V usage is TRBV5-4 and J usage is TRBJ2-1, with 10 bases aligning to TRBD2. The J segment lost 8 bases and the V segment lost 4 bases, leaving 12 bases of the junction unmatched. CDR3 length: 16 amino acids. Germline V gene lookup returns CDR1 SGHNT and CDR2 YYREEE (reference sequence). The CDR3 loop reads CASSRGIAGGVDEQFF. The CDR3 nucleotides read TGTGCCAGCAGCCGGGGGATAGCGGGAGGTGTGGATGAGCAGTTCTTC.

The chain links TRBV10-1 to TRBJ1-2, with unresolved D. Germline V gene lookup returns CDR1 WNHNN and CDR2 SYGVQD (reference sequence). The CDR3 loop spans 13 amino acids. The V and J ends lost 4 bases and 0 bases respectively, with 6 bases between them. DNA of the CDR3: TGCGCCAGCAGTGGAGCGGCTAACTATGGCTACACCTTC. This sequence encodes CASSGAANYGYTF.

This chain links TRBV19 with TRBJ2-2; the match to TRBD1 covers 7 bases. J lost 1 base, V lost 5 bases, and 4 bases had no gene match. Germline loops: CDR1 LNHDA, CDR2 SQIVND (reference sequence). The CDR3 runs to 15 residues. For the CDR3, the DNA is TGTGCCAGTAGTTTCTGGACAGGGAACACCGGGGAGCTGTTTTTT. Its translation: CASSFWTGNTGELFF.

J is TRBJ2-3 and V is TRBV7-2; 8 bases line up with TRBD1. The V gene end was trimmed by 5 bases and the J gene end by 2 bases; junction bases not matched to a gene: 6. CDR1 is SGHTA and CDR2 is FQGNSA in the germline V gene. This CDR3 region has 15 residues. This CDR3 reads CASSQDRGPTDTQYF. The CDR3 nucleotides read TGTGCCAGCAGCCAAGACAGGGGCCCCACAGATACGCAGTATTTT.

The gene calls are TRBV28 and TRBJ1-1; 7 bases are a match to TRBD1. This CDR3 is built from 16 residues. The trim removed 2 bases at V and 1 base at J, leaving 7 bases unmatched. CDR1 and CDR2 (germline): MDHEN, SYDVKM. The CDR3 region has the DNA TGTGCCAGCAGTTTAGCCGCGACAGGGCAGAACACTGAAGCTTTCTTT. Its translation is CASSLAATGQNTEAFF.

This clone is medium-sized by share. The rearrangement links TRBV27 to TRBJ2-5; D might be TRBD2 (7 bases). The CDR3 is 16 amino acids. The V end lost 5 bases, the J end lost 4 bases, and 20 bases lay between the germline ends. CDR1 is MNHEY and CDR2 is SMNVEV in the germline V gene (reference sequence). CDR3 in amino acids: CASSGGGGGSTETQYF. DNA for the CDR3: TGTGCCAGCAGTGGGGGCGGGGGCGGGAGCACAGAGACCCAGTACTTC.

The chain recombines TRBV28 with TRBJ1-2; D unclear. V gave up 7 bases and J gave up 3 bases, with 18 bases separating them. The germline V gene has CDR1 MDHEN and CDR2 SYDVKM. This CDR3 is built from 15 residues. The CDR3 here is CASTEPGETYYGYTF. CDR3 DNA sequence: TGTGCCAGCACCGAACCGGGAGAAACCTACTATGGCTACACCTTC.

This rearrangement joins TRBV6-5 to TRBJ2-7; D not resolved. With 5 bases removed from V and 2 bases from J, the gap between germline ends came to 13 bases. The CDR3 totals 14 residues. Germline assignment: CDR1 MNHEY and CDR2 SVGAGI. In nucleotides, the CDR3 is TGTGCCAGCAGTCACGGTGCCGCCCCCTACGAGCAGTACTTC. Translation: CASSHGAAPYEQYF.

The sample holds one count of this clone. V gene TRBV7-7 combines with J gene TRBJ2-7; 10 positions match TRBD1. Per the germline V gene, CDR1 is SSHAT and CDR2 is FNYEAQ (reference sequence). The J segment lost 2 bases and the V segment lost 3 bases, leaving 4 bases of the junction unmatched. CDR3 length: 15 residues. The CDR3 is CASSFGTGATYEQYF. As DNA, the CDR3 is TGTGCCAGCAGCTTCGGGACAGGGGCAACCTACGAGCAGTACTTC.

This chain links TRBV5-1 with TRBJ2-2, with D possibly matching TRBD2 (5 bases). V gave up 4 bases and J gave up 8 bases, with 18 bases separating them. The germline gives CDR1 SGHRS, CDR2 YFSETQ. This CDR3 region has 15 residues. As DNA, the CDR3 is TGCGCCAGCAGCGGCGGGCCTCTCGTAGGGGGGGAGCTGTTTTTT. Protein sequence: CASSGGPLVGGELFF.

The chain carries TRBV7-2 and TRBJ2-1; 11 bases map to TRBD2. There are 18 residues in the CDR3. Germline CDR1 is SGHTA and CDR2 is FQGNSA. V dropped 5 bases and J dropped 6; count of bases not matched to a gene: 15. The CDR3 here is CASSRFLAGGIAGNEQFF. The CDR3 DNA reads TGTGCCAGCAGCCGATTCTTAGCGGGAGGGATTGCCGGCAATGAGCAGTTCTTC.

The V call is TRBV4-2, the J call TRBJ1-1; 9 bases are a match to TRBD1. V trimming: 0 bases; J trimming: 11 bases; junction bases outside the gene matches: 4. Germline CDR1 LGHNA, CDR2 YNFKEQ. This CDR3 is built from 13 residues. The CDR3 here is CASSQDRDRVAFF. CDR3 in DNA: TGTGCCAGCAGCCAAGATAGGGACAGGGTGGCTTTCTTT.

The chain is built from TRBV30 and TRBJ2-7, with 10 bases aligning to TRBD1. Losses at the gene ends were 8 bases for V and 4 bases for J; bases not matched to a gene: 5. This CDR3 has 12 residues. The germline CDR1 and CDR2 sequences are GTSNPN and SVGIG (reference sequence). For the CDR3, the DNA is TGTGCCCTAGGACAGGGGGGTTACGAGCAGTACTTC. This gives the protein CALGQGGYEQYF.

The chain has TRBV19 and TRBJ2-6, with D tentatively TRBD2 (6 bases). Germline CDR1 LNHDA, CDR2 SQIVND (reference sequence). There are 17 residues in the CDR3. Trimming left V 4 bases short and J 0 bases short, with 13 bases between. This chain's CDR3 is CASSTHRLGSGANVLTF. CDR3 bases: TGTGCCAGTAGTACCCACAGACTAGGCTCTGGGGCCAACGTCCTGACTTTC.

This clone has just a few counts. J is TRBJ1-1 and V is TRBV12-5; D is undetermined. Germline V gene lookup returns CDR1 LGHNT and CDR2 FRNRAP. With 4 bases removed from V and 1 base from J, the gap between germline ends came to 10 bases. The CDR3 has 14 amino acids. CDR3 sequence (DNA): TGTGCTAGTGGTTCCGACGGGGAGAACACTGAAGCTTTCTTT. Amino acids: CASGSDGENTEAFF.

This clone was seen only once. This sequence joins TRBV9 and TRBJ2-1; TRBD1 might be the D (6 bases). CDR1 and CDR2 from the germline V gene are SGDLS and YYNGEE. The V gene lost 0 bases and the J gene lost 4 bases, with 11 bases spanning the gap. This CDR3 has 15 amino acids. CDR3 amino acids: CASSVEQGPYNEQFF. CDR3 nucleotides: TGTGCCAGCAGCGTAGAACAGGGCCCTTACAATGAGCAGTTCTTC.

This chain uses TRBV19 with TRBJ1-5, with 7 bases matching TRBD1. CDR3 length: 17 amino acids. Per germline, CDR1 LNHDA and CDR2 SQIVND (reference sequence). After removal of 10 bases from V and 0 bases from J, the junction contained 15 bases not matched to a gene. The CDR3 region has the DNA TGTGCCACCGCTACGGCGGGACAGTCGAATAGCAATCAGCCCCAGCATTTT. Translated: CATATAGQSNSNQPQHF. Using reference TRBV19 and TRBJ1-5 for the parts outside the CDR3, the full variable domain is DGGITQSPKYLFRKEGQNVTLSCEQNLNHDAMYWYRQDPGQGLRLIYYSQIVNDFQKGDIAEGYSVSREKKESFPLTVTSAQKNPTAFYLCATATAGQSNSNQPQHFGDGTRLSIL.

The V gene is TRBV5-4, the J gene TRBJ2-1; 10 bases fit TRBD2. The CDR3 contains 13 residues. Germline CDR1 reads SGHNT; CDR2 reads YYREEE (reference sequence). The trim removed 0 bases at V and 9 bases at J, leaving 0 bases unmatched. The CDR3 protein is CASSLVAGGEQFF. CDR3 DNA sequence: TGTGCCAGCAGCTTGGTAGCGGGAGGTGAGCAGTTCTTC.

The CDR3 is CASSLDRGHTEAFF. CDR3 DNA sequence: TGCGCCAGCAGCCTTGACAGGGGGCACACTGAAGCTTTCTTT. The rearrangement links TRBV4-1 to TRBJ1-1, with 10 bases identical to TRBD1. CDR1 and CDR2 (germline): MGHRA, YSYEKL. This CDR3 has 14 amino acids. V was pared by 4 bases and J by 3 bases, with 2 bases of the junction left unmatched.

This sequence joins TRBV6-5 and TRBJ2-3, with TRBD2 matching over 11 bases. V lost 2 bases and J lost 3; bases outside the gene matches: 1. Per germline, CDR1 MNHEY and CDR2 SVGAGI. The CDR3 runs 15 residues. The CDR3 DNA reads as TGTGCCAGCAGTTACACTAGCGGGAGTACAGATACGCAGTATTTT. Residues: CASSYTSGSTDTQYF.

The chain joins TRBV2 to TRBJ2-2, with no clear D. The germline V and J ends were trimmed by 4 bases and 2 bases, with 5 bases remaining between them. CDR3 length: 13 residues. Germline V gene data show CDR1 as SNHLY and CDR2 as FYNNEI. CDR3 sequence reads: CASSVSNTGELFF. CDR3 nucleotide sequence: TGTGCCAGCAGTGTGAGCAACACCGGGGAGCTGTTTTTT.

The chain recombines TRBV5-6 with TRBJ2-4; D gene uncertain. V was trimmed by 0 bases and J by 0 bases, leaving 7 bases between them. Germline loops: CDR1 SGHDT, CDR2 YYEEEE. The CDR3 contains 15 residues. CDR3 nucleotide sequence: TGTGCCAGCAGCTTGGGAAGACTAGCCAAAAACATTCAGTACTTC. Translating gives CASSLGRLAKNIQYF.

V and J are TRBV6-1 and TRBJ1-4; D is perhaps TRBD1 (6 bases). The germline V gene encodes CDR1 MNHNS and CDR2 SASEGT. This CDR3 contains 14 residues. The ends were cut back, 0 bases at V and 8 bases at J, with 10 bases in the middle. The DNA for the CDR3 is TGTGCCAGCAGTGAAGCGGGGACAAGCGAAAAACTGTTTTTT. This sequence encodes CASSEAGTSEKLFF.

This chain uses TRBV19 with TRBJ2-7; weak D call: TRBD1 (5 bases). The CDR3 extends over 15 amino acids. Per the germline V gene, CDR1 is LNHDA and CDR2 is SQIVND (reference sequence). V lost 3 bases and J lost 0, with 12 bases in between. The CDR3, as DNA: TGTGCCAGTAGTATCGCAGGGCCATTCTCCTACGAGCAGTACTTC. This sequence encodes CASSIAGPFSYEQYF.

The J gene is TRBJ1-1, the V gene TRBV5-4, with 7 bases fitting TRBD1. Trimming at V came to 8 bases and at J to 2 bases, leaving 15 bases not matched to a gene. Germline V gene data show CDR1 as SGHNT and CDR2 as YYREEE (reference sequence). This CDR3 region has 16 residues. In DNA, the CDR3 is TGTGCCAGAGCACAGGGGCCAAAATCAGCAAACACTGAAGCTTTCTTT. Its translation is CARAQGPKSANTEAFF. Full variable domain (missing parts from reference TRBV5-4 and TRBJ1-1): ETGVTQSPTHLIKTRGQQVTLRCSSQSGHNTVSWYQQALGQGPQFIFQYYREEENGRGNFPPRFSGLQFPNYSSELNVNALELDDSALYLCARAQGPKSANTEAFFGQGTRLTVV.

This clone was observed once. The rearrangement uses TRBV5-1 and TRBJ2-1, with 12 bases aligning to TRBD2. The CDR3 spans 15 residues. Per germline, CDR1 SGHRS and CDR2 YFSETQ. J was trimmed by 5 bases and V by 3 bases; bases with no gene match: 3. The CDR3 here is CASSWTSGANNEQFF. In DNA form, the CDR3 reads TGCGCCAGCAGCTGGACTAGCGGGGCAAACAATGAGCAGTTCTTC.

This chain uses TRBV5-5 with TRBJ2-1; tentatively, D is TRBD2 (7 bases). This CDR3 is 16 amino acids long. Trimming took 3 bases from V and 7 from J, leaving 20 bases between them. Looked up from germline, CDR1 is SGHKS and CDR2 is YYEKEE (reference sequence). The CDR3 DNA reads as TGTGCCAGCAGCTCTATAGGGGGGGGAGGGCCGAATGAGCAGTTCTTC. Protein product: CASSSIGGGGPNEQFF. Using reference TRBV5-5 and TRBJ2-1 for the parts outside the CDR3, the full variable domain is DAGVTQSPTHLIKTRGQQVTLRCSPISGHKSVSWYQQVLGQGPQFIFQYYEKEERGRGNFPDRFSARQFPNYSSELNVNALLLGDSALYLCASSSIGGGGPNEQFFGPGTRLTVL.

The J gene is TRBJ2-7, the V gene TRBV11-2, with D possibly being TRBD1 (5 bases). V lost 3 bases, J lost 6 bases, and 18 bases lay in between. The CDR3 is made up of 15 amino acids. Germline V gene data show CDR1 as SGHAT and CDR2 as FQNNGV. The CDR3 nucleotides are TGTGCCAGCAGCTTCTCTCCCCAGGGAACTTTCGAGCAGTACTTC. Amino acids: CASSFSPQGTFEQYF.

The chain combines TRBV27 with TRBJ1-1; D perhaps matches TRBD1 (5 bases). V was shortened by 5 bases and J by 1 base, with 11 bases between the two germline ends. CDR1 and CDR2 from the germline V gene are MNHEY and SMNVEV (reference sequence). The CDR3 has 14 amino acids. DNA for the CDR3: TGTGCCAGCAGTCCCCTCGACAGGAACACTGAAGCTTTCTTT. It codes for CASSPLDRNTEAFF.